The 29 T cell receptor beta chains presented below share a single source sample, sequenced in a study of blood T cell repertoires in COVID-19. The repertoire was sequenced with immunoSEQ multiplex PCR; TCRdb's copy has only in-frame clones and lacks some. This table holds under 75,000 clones, 80% to 90% found once. Sequenced material: peripheral blood. The receptors derive from a human donor in a cohort sampled during active COVID-19.

This clone was recorded a few times. Other DNA variants within this sample encode the same CDR3. The chain recombines TRBV7-6 with TRBJ2-3, with 9 nucleotides matching TRBD2. Looked up from germline, CDR1 is SGHVS and CDR2 is FNYEAQ. The CDR3 runs to 15 residues. Trimming cost V 2 bases and J 3 bases; bases outside gene matches: 3. In DNA form, the CDR3 reads TGTGCCAGCAGCTTATCCAGCGGGGGGACAGATACGCAGTATTTT. This codes for CASSLSSGGTDTQYF.

The rearrangement uses TRBV5-1 and TRBJ1-3, with D unclear. Trimming took off 4 bases at V and 5 bases at J, with 13 bases between the two ends. The CDR3 covers 14 residues. Germline CDR1 and CDR2: SGHRS and YFSETQ. CDR3 sequence reads: CASSPSGVRNTIYF. CDR3 DNA sequence: TGCGCCAGCAGCCCGAGCGGGGTGCGAAACACCATATATTTT.

The chain combines TRBV11-3 with TRBJ2-5; TRBD2 agrees at 7 bases. CDR1 and CDR2 (germline): SGHNT, YENEEA. The J segment lost 5 bases and the V segment lost 4 bases, leaving 4 bases of the junction unmatched. This CDR3 is 13 amino acids long. The CDR3 is CASSSRGVETQYF. For the CDR3, the DNA is TGTGCCAGCAGCTCACGGGGGGTCGAGACCCAGTACTTC.

The rearrangement links TRBV7-9 to TRBJ1-2; 9 bases match TRBD1. Germline V CDR1 and CDR2: SEHNR, FQNEAQ (reference sequence). CDR3 length equals 13 residues. Trimming took 8 bases from V and 4 from J; bases not matched to a gene: 5. CDR3 bases: TGTGCCAGCGGCACAGGGGGCATCTATGGCTACACCTTC. It codes for CASGTGGIYGYTF.

DNA of the CDR3: TGTGCCAGCCCAAGCGGGGCAAGCTCTGGGGCCAACGTCCTGACTTTC. This translates into CASPSGASSGANVLTF. The chain couples TRBV7-9 to TRBJ2-6; 7 bases match TRBD2. From germline, CDR1 is SEHNR and CDR2 FQNEAQ (reference sequence). Unmatched junction bases numbered 7, after V lost 8 bases and J lost 0 bases. The CDR3 extends over 16 amino acids.

This chain links TRBV18 with TRBJ1-2, with D possibly TRBD1 on 5 matching bases. Trimming left V 2 bases short and J 6 bases short, with 10 bases between. Germline CDR1 KGHSH, CDR2 LQKENI. The CDR3 length is 13 residues. The CDR3 DNA reads as TGTGCCAGCTCACCATCGGGAGGGGATGGCTACACCTTC. Encoded protein: CASSPSGGDGYTF. The entire variable domain, with the rest obtained from reference TRBV18 and TRBJ1-2, is as follows: NAGVMQNPRHLVRRRGQEARLRCSPMKGHSHVYWYRQLPEEGLKFMVYLQKENIIDESGMPKERFSAEFPKEGPSILRIQQVVRGDSAAYFCASSPSGGDGYTFGSGTRLTVV.

The V gene is TRBV21-1, the J gene TRBJ2-1; the table gives TRBD2 as D, unverified against the DNA. TRBV21-1 is a pseudogene segment. The length of the CDR3 is 15 residues. The CDR3 reads CASRKALRGSPNKFF. CDR3 sequence (DNA): TGTGCCAGCAGAAAAGCGCTTAGAGGGAGTCCGAATAAGTTCTTC.

This chain uses TRBV19 with TRBJ1-5; D uncertain. This CDR3 is built from 16 residues. Trimming cost V 0 bases and J 2 bases, with 11 bases left between them. Germline values: CDR1 LNHDA, CDR2 SQIVND (reference sequence). This chain's CDR3 is CASSIDRPEGNQPQHF. The CDR3 DNA sequence: TGTGCCAGTAGTATAGATCGGCCCGAGGGCAATCAGCCCCAGCATTTT.

This clone was seen a handful of times. The chain is built from TRBV6-2 or TRBV6-3 and TRBJ2-7; maybe TRBD1 (6 bases). V dropped 6 bases and J dropped 13 bases, with 28 bases sitting between them. CDR3 length: 15 amino acids. Germline V gene data show CDR1 as MNHEY and CDR2 as SVGEGT. The DNA of the CDR3 is TGTGCCAGCAGCCCCGAGGGAAGGGGACAACCGTTAGGATACTTC. Translated, it gives CASSPEGRGQPLGYF.

The rearrangement uses TRBV10-1 and TRBJ2-7, with TRBD1 matching 9 bases. The CDR3 is 14 residues long. The V gene's germline CDR1 is WNHNN and CDR2 SYGVQD (reference sequence). V gave up 3 bases and J gave up 3 bases; unmatched junction bases: 3. CDR3 protein: CASSDTGGYYEQYF. For the CDR3, the DNA is TGCGCCAGCAGTGATACAGGGGGCTACTACGAGCAGTACTTC.

This clone occurred a few times. The gene calls are TRBV5-4 and TRBJ1-6; 7 positions agree with TRBD1. The CDR3 extends over 17 amino acids. V lost 0 bases, J lost 7 bases, and 10 bases stayed unmatched. Germline V lookup: CDR1 SGHNT, CDR2 YYREEE (reference sequence). CDR3 loop: CASSLDRGYGANSPLHF. CDR3 sequence (DNA): TGTGCCAGCAGCTTGGACAGGGGATATGGGGCCAATTCACCCCTCCACTTT.

This chain connects TRBV7-9 to TRBJ2-5; TRBD1 matches at 8 bases. This CDR3 has 15 amino acids. The ends lost 5 bases at V and 4 bases at J; junction bases unmatched: 9. Germline V gene sequence: CDR1 SEHNR, CDR2 FQNEAQ (reference sequence). DNA for the CDR3: TGTGCCAGCAGCACCGGACAGGGTCGGGCAGAGACCCAGTACTTC. Translating gives CASSTGQGRAETQYF.

V is TRBV6-4 and J is TRBJ2-1; D is perhaps TRBD1 (6 bases). Germline CDR1 is MRHNA and CDR2 is SNTAGT. The length of the CDR3 is 15 residues. Trimming shortened V by 2 bases and J by 6 bases, and 14 bases separated the two germline ends. The CDR3 coding sequence is TGTGCCAGCAGTGACGGGCAGGGGACGCTCAATGAGCAGTTCTTC. It yields the protein CASSDGQGTLNEQFF.

The chain is built from TRBV5-6 and TRBJ1-4, with D perhaps matching TRBD1 (6 bases). There are 13 residues in the CDR3. Per the germline V gene, CDR1 is SGHDT and CDR2 is YYEEEE. Trimming pared 2 bases from V and 12 bases from J, leaving 14 bases between. CDR3 protein: CASSFPSGAELFF. For the CDR3, the DNA is TGTGCCAGCAGCTTCCCCTCAGGGGCCGAACTGTTTTTT. The full variable domain, in which reference TRBV5-6 and TRBJ1-4 provide the parts outside the CDR3, is DAGVTQSPTHLIKTRGQQVTLRCSPKSGHDTVSWYQQALGQGPQFIFQYYEEEERQRGNFPDRFSGHQFPNYSSELNVNALLLGDSALYLCASSFPSGAELFFGSGTQLSVL.

The J gene is TRBJ1-5, the V gene TRBV3-1 (or the pseudogene TRBV3-2); 7 positions agree with TRBD1. CDR3 length: 14 residues. Germline V gene sequence: CDR1 LGHDT, CDR2 YNNKEL (reference sequence). V shed 4 bases and J 7 bases; nucleotides not matched to a gene: 7. The chain's CDR3 is CASSLSTGRQPQHF. CDR3 nucleotide sequence: TGTGCCAGCAGCCTATCGACAGGGCGGCAGCCCCAGCATTTT.

The rearrangement joins TRBV28 to TRBJ1-2; D is undetermined. Deletions cut 5 bases from V and 5 bases from J, with 21 bases between. Germline V lookup: CDR1 MDHEN, CDR2 SYDVKM. CDR3 size: 16 residues. The CDR3 region has the DNA TGTGCCAGCAGTCTGAGTAGTCCGATTGAGTTATATGGCTACACCTTC. This gives the protein CASSLSSPIELYGYTF.

This chain joins TRBV2 and TRBJ2-3, with 7 bases lining up with TRBD1. Germline V CDR1 and CDR2: SNHLY, FYNNEI. This CDR3 region has 15 residues. Trimming took 4 bases from V and 1 from J; bases not matched to a gene: 5. CDR3 sequence (DNA): TGTGCCAGCAGTGGACAGGGTTTGGGCACAGATACGCAGTATTTT. Its protein is CASSGQGLGTDTQYF.

V usage is TRBV7-8 and J usage is TRBJ1-1, with D possibly matching TRBD1 (5 bases). V lost 5 bases to trimming and J lost 1 base, with 11 bases between them. The germline V gene encodes CDR1 SGHVS and CDR2 FQNEAQ. The CDR3 spans 14 residues. The CDR3 DNA sequence: TGTGCCAGCAGCCAGGGACTTTCGAACACTGAAGCTTTCTTT. Translated, it gives CASSQGLSNTEAFF.

The CDR3 coding sequence is TGCGCCAGCAGCAAAGACAGGGAGCGGACAGATACGCAGTATTTT. Protein product: CASSKDRERTDTQYF. The V and J genes are TRBV5-1 and TRBJ2-3; 7 positions match TRBD1. Germline loops: CDR1 SGHRS, CDR2 YFSETQ. Germline trimming cut 4 bases from V and 3 bases from J; bases unmatched to any gene: 8. The CDR3 has 15 residues. The whole variable domain, filled in from reference TRBV5-1 and TRBJ2-3, reads KAGVTQTPRYLIKTRGQQVTLSCSPISGHRSVSWYQQTPGQGLQFLFEYFSETQRNKGNFPGRFSGRQFSNSRSEMNVSTLELGDSALYLCASSKDRERTDTQYFGPGTRLTVL.

The V call is TRBV2, the J call TRBJ2-1; possibly TRBD2 for D (5 bases). The CDR3 is 16 amino acids. V lost 6 bases to trimming and J lost 6 bases, with 21 bases between them. Germline V gives CDR1 SNHLY, CDR2 FYNNEI. The chain's CDR3 is CASRTTRNEGSNEQFF. Here the CDR3 DNA reads TGTGCCAGCAGGACTACTAGGAATGAGGGATCCAATGAGCAGTTCTTC.

The V gene is TRBV6-6, the J gene TRBJ1-1, with D possibly being TRBD1 (5 bases). The CDR3 loop spans 16 amino acids. Germline-derived CDR1 and CDR2 are MNHNY and SVGAGI (reference sequence). V was shortened by 2 bases and J by 2 bases, with 15 bases between the two germline ends. CDR3 bases: TGTGCCAGCAGTTACGGCCAGACAGAGATCAACACTGAAGCTTTCTTT. This codes for CASSYGQTEINTEAFF.

The chain carries TRBV11-3 and TRBJ2-1; no firm D call. Per the germline V gene, CDR1 is SGHNT and CDR2 is YENEEA. This CDR3 has 12 amino acids. Trimming cost V 1 base and J 9 bases, with 7 bases left between them. The CDR3 region is CASSLGVGEQFF. In nucleotides, the CDR3 is TGTGCCAGCAGCTTAGGAGTTGGTGAGCAGTTCTTC.

This sequence joins TRBV30 and TRBJ1-2; D perhaps matches TRBD1 (6 bases). V lost 4 bases, J lost 6 bases, and 15 bases lay in between. The CDR3 length is 13 residues. Germline CDR1 GTSNPN, CDR2 SVGIG (reference sequence). CDR3 region: CAWNSGSGDGYTF. CDR3 nucleotide sequence: TGTGCCTGGAACTCCGGGTCAGGGGATGGCTACACCTTC. Full variable domain (outside the CDR3, taken from reference TRBV30 and TRBJ1-2): SQTIHQWPATLVQPVGSPLSLECTVEGTSNPNLYWYRQAAGRGLQLLFYSVGIGQISSEVPQNLSASRPQDRQFILSSKKLLLSDSGFYLCAWNSGSGDGYTFGSGTRLTVV.

The rearrangement uses TRBV27 and TRBJ2-5; D is unresolved. Per the germline V gene, CDR1 is MNHEY and CDR2 is SMNVEV (reference sequence). This CDR3 has 12 residues. V shed 6 bases and J shed 5 bases, with 10 bases lying between them. The CDR3 DNA sequence: TGTGCCAGCAGCCCCAATCGGGAGACCCAGTACTTC. It specifies CASSPNRETQYF.

This clone was seen only once. The rearrangement joins TRBV10-3 to TRBJ2-2, with a weak D call TRBD1 (6 bases). With 5 bases removed from V and 0 bases from J, the gap between germline ends came to 10 bases. The CDR3 contains 15 residues. The germline V gene has CDR1 ENHRY and CDR2 SYGVKD. The CDR3 region is CAISRTGPNTGELFF. Written as DNA, the CDR3 is TGTGCCATCAGTCGTACAGGGCCGAACACCGGGGAGCTGTTTTTT.

CDR3 in DNA: TGTGCCAGCAGCAGGAAAGGAGCGGGGGGACCCGCAGATACGCAGTATTTT. Its protein is CASSRKGAGGPADTQYF. The chain links TRBV7-2 to TRBJ2-3; 9 nucleotides match TRBD2. The CDR3 has 17 amino acids. V lost 5 bases to trimming and J lost 4 bases; unmatched junction nucleotides: 13. CDR1 and CDR2 (germline): SGHTA, FQGNSA. Filled out from reference TRBV7-2 and TRBJ2-3, the complete variable domain reads GAGVSQSPSNKVTEKGKDVELRCDPISGHTALYWYRQSLGQGLEFLIYFQGNSAPDKSGLPSDRFSAERTGGSVSTLTIQRTQQEDSAVYLCASSRKGAGGPADTQYFGPGTRLTVL.

This clone was seen a handful of times. The genes are TRBV4-1 and TRBJ2-4, with a tentative D call TRBD2 (6 bases). The CDR3 runs to 14 residues. Germline CDR1 MGHRA, CDR2 YSYEKL. Trimming pared 5 bases from V and 1 base from J, leaving 9 bases between. The chain's CDR3 is CASSDGSAKNIQYF. The CDR3 DNA follows: TGCGCCAGCAGCGACGGGAGCGCCAAAAACATTCAGTACTTC.

The V and J genes are TRBV19 and TRBJ2-2, with unresolved D. Germline V gives CDR1 LNHDA, CDR2 SQIVND (reference sequence). The CDR3 extends over 15 amino acids. Trimming shortened V by 3 bases and J by 4 bases, and 12 bases separated the two germline ends. Here the CDR3 DNA reads TGTGCCAGTAGTATGAACTCGGTCCGCACCGGGGAGCTGTTTTTT. Translated: CASSMNSVRTGELFF.

The chain carries TRBV15 and TRBJ1-5; no clear D. The CDR3 is made up of 14 amino acids. Trimming took 5 bases from V and 0 from J, leaving 8 bases between them. In germline, CDR1 is LNHNV, CDR2 YYDKDF (reference sequence). CDR3 bases: TGTGCCACCAGCTTCGGAGATAGCAATCAGCCCCAGCATTTT. It is translated as CATSFGDSNQPQHF.